Listed below are T cell receptor beta chains from one sample, sequenced in a study of T cell responses to AZD1222 COVID-19 vaccine. This table comes from immunoSEQ multiplex PCR, and its TCRdb copy is limited to in-frame clones, with some not included. The data hold some 110,000 clones, with about 90% observed a single time. This specimen was peripheral blood, taken 28 days after the second AZD1222 dose. The source is an adult who received the AZD1222 COVID-19 vaccine. Each CDR3 is given with its conserved first and last residue. The D gene is left open where the match is weak. Clone size appears in some rows only: once, few, many, or a class for an expanded clone.

-,TRBV27,-,TRBJ2-2,CASRSGVWTGELFF,TGTGCCAGCAGATCGGGAGTCTGGACCGGGGAGCTGTTTTTT
once,TRBV28,-,TRBJ1-2,CASSRALGGYTF,TGTGCCAGCAGTAGAGCGCTAGGGGGCTACACCTTC
-,TRBV18,-,TRBJ2-5,CASSPGPAQETQYF,TGTGCCAGCTCACCGGGGCCAGCCCAAGAGACCCAGTACTTC
-,TRBV7-2,-,TRBJ1-6,CASSSPRGNNSPLHF,TGTGCCAGCAGCTCCCCCCGGGGAAACAATTCACCCCTCCACTTT
-,TRBV19,TRBD1,TRBJ2-7,CASSITARGTGIYEQYF,TGTGCCAGTAGTATAACTGCCCGGGGGACAGGTATCTACGAGCAGTACTTC
-,TRBV5-4,-,TRBJ1-2,CASSIRTDGYTF,TGTGCCAGCAGCATCCGGACGGATGGCTACACCTTC
-,TRBV19,-,TRBJ2-4,CASSIGQSLAKNIQYF,TGTGCCAGTAGTATAGGACAGAGCCTAGCCAAAAACATTCAGTACTTC
once,TRBV28,TRBD1,TRBJ1-5,CASRPDRGSNQPQHF,TGTGCCAGCAGGCCGGACAGGGGTAGCAATCAGCCCCAGCATTTT
-,TRBV28,-,TRBJ2-7,CASSHLFGGGENSYEQYF,TGTGCCAGCAGTCACCTCTTTGGCGGAGGGGAGAACTCCTACGAGCAGTACTTC
-,TRBV6-6,TRBD2,TRBJ2-7,CASSSTLAGGYEQYF,TGTGCCAGCAGTTCAACCCTAGCGGGAGGGTACGAGCAGTACTTC
once,TRBV24-1,-,TRBJ2-1,CATSDTDRYSYNEQFF,TGTGCCACCAGTGACACAGACAGATACTCCTACAATGAGCAGTTCTTC
-,TRBV9,-,TRBJ2-3,CASSPEGLVTDTQYF,TGTGCCAGCAGCCCAGAGGGACTCGTCACAGATACGCAGTATTTT
-,TRBV2,-,TRBJ2-5,CASSVLGPTQETQYF,TGTGCCAGCAGTGTATTGGGACCGACCCAAGAGACCCAGTACTTC
-,TRBV4-1,-,TRBJ2-3,CASSQDTSSRAVTQYF,TGCGCCAGCAGCCAAGATACGTCCAGCCGAGCTGTTACGCAGTATTTT
-,TRBV10-3,TRBD1,TRBJ1-1,CAISEPDRGGFAEAFF,TGTGCCATCAGTGAGCCCGACAGGGGGGGGTTCGCTGAAGCTTTCTTT
-,TRBV6-5,TRBD2,TRBJ2-7,CASTRLAATYEQYF,TGTGCCAGCACCCGACTAGCGGCCACCTACGAGCAGTACTTC
-,TRBV27,-,TRBJ1-5,CASSPSPNQPQHF,TGTGCCAGCAGTCCCAGCCCCAATCAGCCCCAGCATTTT
-,TRBV4-2,-,TRBJ1-1,CASSRPTMNTEAFF,TGTGCCAGCAGCCGACCGACCATGAACACTGAAGCTTTCTTT
once,TRBV7-3,-,TRBJ1-1,CASSSRGSEAFF,TGTGCCAGCAGCTCCCGAGGATCTGAAGCTTTCTTT
-,TRBV6-6,-,TRBJ2-3,CASSYGGPGTQYF,TGTGCCAGCAGTTACGGGGGCCCGGGTACGCAGTATTTT
-,TRBV28,-,TRBJ1-5,CASSHRDLHQPQHF,TGTGCCAGCAGTCACAGGGATCTCCACCAGCCCCAGCATTTT
-,TRBV11-2,-,TRBJ2-6,CASSLFVDGANVLTF,TGTGCCAGCAGCTTATTCGTTGATGGGGCCAACGTCCTGACTTTC
-,TRBV19,-,TRBJ2-1,CASSLGSSSYNEQFF,TGTGCCAGTAGTCTTGGTTCCAGCTCCTACAATGAGCAGTTCTTC
-,TRBV4-1,TRBD2,TRBJ2-3,CASSQEGAGAGTQYF,TGCGCCAGCAGCCAAGAGGGAGCGGGAGCTGGTACGCAGTATTTT
-,TRBV23-1,-,TRBJ2-2,CASTTSTFTTGELFF,TGCGCCAGCACCACTTCGACGTTTACCACCGGGGAGCTGTTTTTT
-,TRBV7-2,-,TRBJ1-2,CASSLVSTNYGYTF,TGTGCCAGCAGCTTAGTTTCAACTAACTATGGCTACACCTTC
-,TRBV10-2,TRBD1,TRBJ1-3,CASSVTGGSGNTIYF,TGCGCCAGCAGTGTGACAGGGGGCTCTGGAAACACCATATATTTT
once,TRBV27,-,TRBJ1-1,CASNERWNTEAFF,TGTGCCAGCAATGAGCGTTGGAACACTGAAGCTTTCTTT
-,TRBV9,-,TRBJ1-1,CASSPRSSNTEAFF,TGTGCCAGCAGCCCCCGGTCTTCGAACACTGAAGCTTTCTTT